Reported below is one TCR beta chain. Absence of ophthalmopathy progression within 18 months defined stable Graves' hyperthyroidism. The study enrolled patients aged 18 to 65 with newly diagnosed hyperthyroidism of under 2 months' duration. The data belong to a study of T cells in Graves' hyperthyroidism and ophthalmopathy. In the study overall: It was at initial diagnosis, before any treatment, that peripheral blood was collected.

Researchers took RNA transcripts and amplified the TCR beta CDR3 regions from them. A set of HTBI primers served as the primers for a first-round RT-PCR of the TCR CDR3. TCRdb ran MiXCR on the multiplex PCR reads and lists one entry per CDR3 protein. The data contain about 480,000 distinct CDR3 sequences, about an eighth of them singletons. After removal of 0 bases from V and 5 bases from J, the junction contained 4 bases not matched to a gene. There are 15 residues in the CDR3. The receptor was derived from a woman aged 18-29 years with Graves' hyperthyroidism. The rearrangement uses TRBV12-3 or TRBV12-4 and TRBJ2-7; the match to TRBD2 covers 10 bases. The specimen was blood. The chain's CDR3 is CASSLAGLAGDEQYF. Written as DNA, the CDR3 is TGTGCCAGCAGTTTAGCTGGGCTAGCGGGAGACGAGCAGTACTTC.